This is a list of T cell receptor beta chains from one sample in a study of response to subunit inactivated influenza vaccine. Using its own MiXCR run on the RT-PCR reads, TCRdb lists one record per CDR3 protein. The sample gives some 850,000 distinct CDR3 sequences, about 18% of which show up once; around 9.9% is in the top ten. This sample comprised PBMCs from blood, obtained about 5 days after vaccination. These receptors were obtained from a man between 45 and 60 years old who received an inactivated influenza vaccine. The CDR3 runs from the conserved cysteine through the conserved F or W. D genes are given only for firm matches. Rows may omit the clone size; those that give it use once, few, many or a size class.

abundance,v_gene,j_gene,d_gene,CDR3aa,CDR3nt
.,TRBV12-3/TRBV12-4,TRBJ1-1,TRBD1,CASSLSRDRGRNTEAFF,TGTGCCAGCAGTCTCTCCCGGGACAGGGGACGGAACACTGAAGCTTTCTTT
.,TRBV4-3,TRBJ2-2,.,CASSQRSGSGTGELFF,TGCGCCAGCAGCCAACGTTCAGGGAGTGGGACCGGGGAGCTGTTTTTT
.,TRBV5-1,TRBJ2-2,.,CASSGETTNTGELFF,TGCGCCAGCAGTGGGGAGACAACGAACACCGGGGAGCTGTTTTTT
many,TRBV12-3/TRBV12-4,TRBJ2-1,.,CASSGQDGGYNEQFF,TGTGCCAGCAGTGGCCAGGATGGCGGCTACAATGAGCAGTTCTTC
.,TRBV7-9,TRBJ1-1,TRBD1,CASSLERRTGGNTEAFF,TGTGCCAGCAGCTTAGAAAGGAGGACAGGGGGGAACACTGAAGCTTTCTTT
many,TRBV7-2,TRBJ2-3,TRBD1,CASSLDRAADTQYF,TGTGCCAGCAGCCTCGACAGGGCTGCCGATACGCAGTATTTT
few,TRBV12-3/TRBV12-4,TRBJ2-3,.,CASSLREFPSTDTQYF,TGTGCCAGCAGTTTGCGTGAATTTCCTAGCACAGATACGCAGTATTTT
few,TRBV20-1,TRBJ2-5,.,CSARGALLGETQYF,TGCAGTGCTAGAGGGGCGCTGCTTGGTGAGACCCAGTACTTC
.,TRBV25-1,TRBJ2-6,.,CASSDGLKAGANVLTF,TGTGCCAGCAGTGATGGGTTAAAGGCTGGGGCCAACGTCCTGACTTTC
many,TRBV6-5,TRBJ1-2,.,CASSSNYGYTF,TGTGCCAGCAGTTCTAACTATGGCTACACCTTC
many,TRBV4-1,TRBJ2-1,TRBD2,CASSQGRGGSYNEQFF,TGCGCCAGCAGCCAAGGGCGGGGGGGCTCCTACAATGAGCAGTTCTTC
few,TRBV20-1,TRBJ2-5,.,CSARGRQQETQYF,TGCAGTGCTAGAGGGAGACAGCAAGAGACCCAGTACTTC
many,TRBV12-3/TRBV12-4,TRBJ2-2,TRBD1,CASSQLGTGNTGELFF,TGTGCCAGCAGCCAGTTGGGGACAGGGAACACCGGGGAGCTGTTTTTT
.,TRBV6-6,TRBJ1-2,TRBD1,CASLGGQDGYTF,TGTGCCAGTCTCGGAGGACAGGATGGCTACACCTTC
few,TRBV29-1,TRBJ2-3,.,CSVAHRYAHF,TGCAGCGTGGCCCACAGATACGCGCATTTT
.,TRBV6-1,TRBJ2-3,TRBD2,CASRLLAGGLSDTQYF,TGTGCCAGCAGACTTCTAGCGGGAGGTTTATCAGATACGCAGTATTTT
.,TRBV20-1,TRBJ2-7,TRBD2,CSARPPGLAGNEQYF,TGCAGTGCTAGACCCCCGGGACTAGCGGGAAACGAGCAGTACTTC
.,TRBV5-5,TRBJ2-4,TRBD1,CASSLLGQGANIQYF,TGTGCCAGCAGCTTGTTGGGCCAGGGGGCGAACATTCAGTACTTC
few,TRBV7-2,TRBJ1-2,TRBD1,CASSFERTGIYGYTF,TGTGCCAGCAGCTTTGAACGGACAGGCATCTATGGCTACACCTTC